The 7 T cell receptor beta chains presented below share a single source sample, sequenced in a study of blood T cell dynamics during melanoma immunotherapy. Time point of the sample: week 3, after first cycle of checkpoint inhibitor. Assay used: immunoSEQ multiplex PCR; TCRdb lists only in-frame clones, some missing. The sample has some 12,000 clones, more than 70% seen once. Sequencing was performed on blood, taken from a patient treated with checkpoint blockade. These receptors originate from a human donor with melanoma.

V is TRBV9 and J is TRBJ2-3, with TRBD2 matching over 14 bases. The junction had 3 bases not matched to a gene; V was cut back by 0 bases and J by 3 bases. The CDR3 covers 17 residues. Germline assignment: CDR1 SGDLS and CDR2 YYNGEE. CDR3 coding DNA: TGTGCCAGCAGCGTAGGGACTAGCGGGGGGCGTACAGATACGCAGTATTTT. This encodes CASSVGTSGGRTDTQYF.

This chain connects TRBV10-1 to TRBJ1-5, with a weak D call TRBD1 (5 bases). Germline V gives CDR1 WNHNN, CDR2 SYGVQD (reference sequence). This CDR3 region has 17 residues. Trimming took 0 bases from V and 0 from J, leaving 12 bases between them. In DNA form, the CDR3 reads TGCGCCAGCAGTGAGTCGGAGACAGTAGATAGCAATCAGCCCCAGCATTTT. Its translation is CASSESETVDSNQPQHF.

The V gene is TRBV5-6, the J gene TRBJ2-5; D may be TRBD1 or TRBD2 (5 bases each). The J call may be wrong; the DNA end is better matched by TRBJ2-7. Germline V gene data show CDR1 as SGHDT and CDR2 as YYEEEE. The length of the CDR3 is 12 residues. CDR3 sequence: CASRAGTLEQYF. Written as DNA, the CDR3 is TGTGCCAGCAGGGCCGGGACCCTCGAGCAGTACTTC.

Here the CDR3 DNA reads TGTGCCACCAGGACTGGGCCGAACACTGAAGCTTTCTTT. This codes for CATRTGPNTEAFF. The V gene is TRBV7-2, the J gene TRBJ1-1; D not resolved. In germline, CDR1 is SGHTA, CDR2 FQGNSA. Trimming left V 10 bases short and J 1 base short, with 13 bases between. This CDR3 is 13 amino acids long.

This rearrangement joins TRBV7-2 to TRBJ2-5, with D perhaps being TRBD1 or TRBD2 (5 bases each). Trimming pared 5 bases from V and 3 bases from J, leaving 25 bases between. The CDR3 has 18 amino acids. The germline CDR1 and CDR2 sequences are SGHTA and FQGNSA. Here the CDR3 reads CASSKRGLEGPNEETQYF. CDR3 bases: TGTGCCAGCAGCAAAAGGGGCTTAGAGGGACCCAACGAAGAGACCCAGTACTTC.

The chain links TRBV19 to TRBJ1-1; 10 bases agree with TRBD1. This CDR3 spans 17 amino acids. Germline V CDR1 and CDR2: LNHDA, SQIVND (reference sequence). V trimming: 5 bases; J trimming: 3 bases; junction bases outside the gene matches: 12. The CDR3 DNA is TGTGCCAGTAGTCCAGCTAGGGGGGACAGGGGATACACTGAAGCTTTCTTT. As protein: CASSPARGDRGYTEAFF.

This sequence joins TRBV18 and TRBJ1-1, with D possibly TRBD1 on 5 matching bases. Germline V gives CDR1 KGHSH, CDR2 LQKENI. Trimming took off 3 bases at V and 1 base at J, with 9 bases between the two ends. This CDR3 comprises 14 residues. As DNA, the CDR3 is TGTGCCAGCTCACCTCGACAGCAGAACACTGAAGCTTTCTTT. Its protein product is CASSPRQQNTEAFF.